The 27 T cell receptor beta chains below come from one sample, sequenced in a study of technical replicates of blood from a handful of donors. Libraries were prepared by immunoSEQ multiplex PCR; TCRdb keeps only in-frame clonotypes and omits some of them. The sample includes tens of thousands of clones, around nine tenths of them seen just once. Sequencing was performed on T cells isolated from PBMCs. These receptors were collected from a human donor in good health.

The V and J genes are TRBV6-6 and TRBJ2-1; a possible D gene is TRBD2 (6 bases). The CDR3 is 15 amino acids. CDR1 and CDR2 (germline): MNHNY, SVGAGI (reference sequence). With 6 bases removed from V and 1 base from J, the gap between germline ends came to 13 bases. CDR3 in DNA: TGTGCCAGCAGCTCCCGGGAGTTGTCCTACAATGAGCAGTTCTTC. This translates into CASSSRELSYNEQFF.

This clone was found once. The chain carries TRBV4-1 and TRBJ2-6, with TRBD2 as a possible D gene (5 bases). V was shortened by 3 bases and J by 0 bases, with 12 bases between the two germline ends. Germline CDR1 is MGHRA and CDR2 is YSYEKL. The CDR3 length is 17 residues. The CDR3 DNA reads as TGCGCCAGCAGCCAGCTAATACGGGGCTCTGGGGCCAACGTCCTGACTTTC. Protein sequence: CASSQLIRGSGANVLTF.

This chain links TRBV2 with TRBJ1-5, with 9 bases fitting TRBD1. The CDR3 contains 16 residues. Germline V gene lookup returns CDR1 SNHLY and CDR2 FYNNEI. V shed 6 bases, J shed 2 bases, and the junction held 8 bases outside the gene matches. As DNA, the CDR3 is TGTGCCAGCAGGGGGACAGGGAGAGTAGGCAATCAGCCCCAGCATTTT. This translates into CASRGTGRVGNQPQHF.

CDR3 sequence (DNA): TGTGCCAGCAGTTTCGGACAGGGGTGGAACGAGCAGTACTTC. Residues: CASSFGQGWNEQYF. This chain joins TRBV28 and TRBJ2-7; 9 nucleotides agree with TRBD1. Trimming at V came to 3 bases and at J to 5 bases, leaving 5 bases not matched to a gene. CDR3 size: 14 residues. CDR1 is MDHEN, CDR2 SYDVKM, per germline.

J is TRBJ1-6 and V is TRBV4-2; 7 positions agree with TRBD1. The CDR3 length is 15 residues. Per the germline V gene, CDR1 is LGHNA and CDR2 is YNFKEQ. V dropped 0 bases and J dropped 7; count of bases not matched to a gene: 3. The chain's CDR3 is CASSQDQQGNSPLHF. DNA for the CDR3: TGTGCCAGCAGCCAAGATCAACAGGGGAATTCACCCCTCCACTTT.

This clone was seen a handful of times. The rearrangement uses TRBV10-3 and TRBJ1-1, with 7 bases that match TRBD1. Germline V gives CDR1 ENHRY, CDR2 SYGVKD. V trimming: 10 bases; J trimming: 1 base; junction bases outside the gene matches: 3. The CDR3 totals 12 residues. CDR3 nucleotide sequence: TGTGCCACCCGGACAGGGAACACTGAAGCTTTCTTT. This codes for CATRTGNTEAFF.

The genes are TRBV27 and TRBJ2-2; 7 bases fit TRBD2. The CDR3 extends over 16 amino acids. V shed 8 bases and J 0 bases; nucleotides not matched to a gene: 9. Germline CDR1 MNHEY, CDR2 SMNVEV (reference sequence). CDR3 in amino acids: CASRLASGANTGELFF. CDR3 sequence (DNA): TGTGCCAGCCGTCTTGCTAGCGGAGCGAACACCGGGGAGCTGTTTTTT.

The chain has TRBV6-5 and TRBJ1-2; D is undetermined. The V end was cut by 3 bases, the J end by 4 bases, with 12 bases between. This CDR3 contains 14 residues. The germline V gene encodes CDR1 MNHEY and CDR2 SVGAGI. The chain's CDR3 is CASSYDLASYGYTF. The CDR3 DNA follows: TGTGCCAGCAGTTATGATTTGGCATCCTATGGCTACACCTTC.

V is TRBV6-5 and J is TRBJ2-4; 7 nucleotides agree with TRBD1. V gave up 1 base and J gave up 4 bases; unmatched junction bases: 4. Germline assignment: CDR1 MNHEY and CDR2 SVGAGI. There are 15 residues in the CDR3. The CDR3 nucleotides are TGTGCCAGCAGTTACTACGCAGGGGGTAAAAACATTCAGTACTTC. This sequence encodes CASSYYAGGKNIQYF.

This clone was observed a single time. V gene TRBV5-6 combines with J gene TRBJ2-5, with TRBD1 matching 7 bases. The germline gives CDR1 SGHDT, CDR2 YYEEEE. CDR3 length: 14 amino acids. Germline trimming cut 3 bases from V and 6 bases from J; bases unmatched to any gene: 8. CDR3 amino acids: CASSSLDRRKTQYF. CDR3 sequence (DNA): TGTGCCAGCAGCTCACTGGACAGGCGGAAGACCCAGTACTTC.

V and J are TRBV7-9 and TRBJ1-2; D remains unclear. The CDR3 has 12 amino acids. Trimming removed 3 bases at V and 4 bases at J, with 6 bases between. Germline V gene lookup returns CDR1 SEHNR and CDR2 FQNEAQ (reference sequence). The CDR3 sequence is CASSFDFYGYTF. The CDR3 DNA reads as TGTGCCAGCAGCTTCGACTTCTATGGCTACACCTTC.

On this clone: A junction boundary mismatches the germline segment, possibly from a read error. The chain is built from TRBV5-4 and TRBJ2-3, with D hard to call. Germline values: CDR1 SGHNT, CDR2 YYREEE (reference sequence). The CDR3 runs 11 residues. CDR3 amino acids: CASSITDTQYF. The CDR3 region has the DNA TGTGCCAGCAGCATCACAGATACACAGTATTTT.

This clone was seen only once. The V and J genes are TRBV7-9 and TRBJ2-2, with D tentatively TRBD1 (6 bases). This CDR3 comprises 18 residues. The germline V gene has CDR1 SEHNR and CDR2 FQNEAQ (reference sequence). V lost 4 bases and J lost 2, with 20 bases in between. CDR3 nucleotide sequence: TGTGCCAGCAGCTCCCGAATAACGACAGGCTTTAACACCGGGGAGCTGTTTTTT. Protein: CASSSRITTGFNTGELFF. The variable domain in full, completed from reference TRBV7-9 and TRBJ2-2, reads DTGVSQNPRHKITKRGQNVTFRCDPISEHNRLYWYRQTLGQGPEFLTYFQNEAQLEKSRLLSDRFSAERPKGSFSTLEIQRTEQGDSAMYLCASSSRITTGFNTGELFFGEGSRLTVL.

V gene TRBV29-1 combines with J gene TRBJ2-7, with D maybe TRBD1 (5 bases). Germline V gene data show CDR1 as SQVTM and CDR2 as ANQGSEA. Trimming pared 2 bases from V and 2 bases from J, leaving 16 bases between. The CDR3 extends over 15 amino acids. The CDR3 nucleotides read TGCAGCGTTGAAAGGGCGGCCACAGGAGCCTACGAGCAGTACTTC. Its protein is CSVERAATGAYEQYF.

The chain has TRBV4-1 and TRBJ1-5, with D unresolved. From germline, CDR1 is MGHRA and CDR2 YSYEKL. This CDR3 has 14 amino acids. Trimming removed 3 bases at V and 6 bases at J, with 12 bases between. CDR3 protein: CASSQGVYGQPQHF. As DNA, the CDR3 is TGCGCCAGCAGCCAGGGCGTCTACGGTCAGCCCCAGCATTTT.

V usage is TRBV7-8 and J usage is TRBJ1-5; D is ambiguous. The germline V and J ends were trimmed by 5 bases and 6 bases, with 11 bases remaining between them. This CDR3 contains 13 residues. CDR1 is SGHVS, CDR2 FQNEAQ, per germline. CDR3 loop: CASSLWAAQPQHF. The CDR3 DNA follows: TGTGCCAGCAGCCTATGGGCTGCTCAGCCCCAGCATTTT.

CDR3 in amino acids: CASSRSGRVDTQYF. The CDR3 DNA is TGTGCCAGCAGCCGCAGCGGTCGGGTAGATACGCAGTATTTT. The V gene is TRBV28, the J gene TRBJ2-3; tentative D call: TRBD2 (5 bases). The CDR3 extends over 14 amino acids. Trimming removed 6 bases from V and 5 bases from J, with 15 bases in between. CDR1 MDHEN and CDR2 SYDVKM come from the germline V gene.

The chain is built from TRBV28 and TRBJ1-4; 10 positions match TRBD1. CDR1 is MDHEN, CDR2 SYDVKM, per germline. The CDR3 length is 14 residues. V was clipped by 5 bases and J by 12 bases; unmatched bases: 9. The CDR3 here is CASSGQGGMAELFF. The CDR3 coding sequence is TGTGCCAGCAGTGGACAGGGGGGTATGGCAGAACTGTTTTTT.

This clone was counted once. The V call is TRBV28, the J call TRBJ2-1, with TRBD2 matching over 8 bases. Unmatched junction bases numbered 7, after V lost 6 bases and J lost 3 bases. CDR3 length: 15 amino acids. Germline values: CDR1 MDHEN, CDR2 SYDVKM. The CDR3 nucleotides are TGTGCCAGCAGCCCTTCGGGACTAGACTACAATGAGCAGTTCTTC. This translates into CASSPSGLDYNEQFF.

This clone was observed a handful of times. The chain carries TRBV27 and TRBJ2-7, with 9 bases aligning to TRBD1. This CDR3 region has 15 residues. Looked up from germline, CDR1 is MNHEY and CDR2 is SMNVEV (reference sequence). V dropped 7 bases and J dropped 2; count of bases not matched to a gene: 9. CDR3 loop: CASILRGTGPYEQYF. DNA of the CDR3: TGTGCCAGCATCCTTCGGGGGACAGGGCCCTACGAGCAGTACTTC.

This clone was recorded only once. This rearrangement joins TRBV6-5 to TRBJ1-2; D is unclear. Between the trimmed V and J ends, which lost 6 bases and 4 bases, there was a span of 9 bases. The CDR3 loop spans 12 amino acids. In germline, CDR1 is MNHEY, CDR2 SVGAGI. Here the CDR3 DNA reads TGTGCCAGCAGGGCCCGCCGCTATGGCTACACCTTC. Its protein is CASRARRYGYTF.

Notes on this clone: An end of the junction does not agree with germline; a read error may underlie this. The rearrangement uses TRBV7-6 and TRBJ2-3; TRBD1 might be the D (6 bases). CDR1 SGHVS and CDR2 FNYEAQ come from the germline V gene. This CDR3 has 15 residues. CDR3 sequence (DNA): TGTGCCAGCAGCCCCCGGACAGCGCGCACGGATACGCAGTATTTT. Its translation is CASSPRTARTDTQYF.

The V gene is TRBV4-1, the J gene TRBJ2-5; D may be TRBD2 (7 bases). Trimming removed 4 bases from V and 2 bases from J, with 26 bases in between. Germline CDR1 is MGHRA and CDR2 is YSYEKL. The CDR3 consists of 19 residues. The CDR3 loop is CASSPYKGGTGGGQETQYF. Here the CDR3 DNA reads TGCGCCAGCAGCCCCTATAAAGGGGGGACTGGGGGGGGACAAGAGACCCAGTACTTC.

V gene TRBV6-1 combines with J gene TRBJ1-1; TRBD1 is a possible D gene (5 bases). V gave up 2 bases and J gave up 2 bases, with 9 bases separating them. The germline V gene has CDR1 MNHNS and CDR2 SASEGT. This CDR3 is built from 14 residues. CDR3 residues: CASSESGGNTEAFF. CDR3 sequence (DNA): TGTGCCAGCAGTGAATCCGGGGGAAACACTGAAGCTTTCTTT.

About this clone: The sample has other DNA sequences that encode this CDR3 too. This sequence joins TRBV5-1 and TRBJ2-7, with 11 nucleotides matching TRBD1. This CDR3 has 14 amino acids. Trimming cost V 4 bases and J 3 bases; bases outside gene matches: 3. Germline CDR1 is SGHRS and CDR2 is YFSETQ. This chain's CDR3 is CASSPGTGGYEQYF. In DNA form, the CDR3 reads TGCGCCAGCAGCCCCGGGACAGGGGGCTACGAGCAGTACTTC.

The V gene is TRBV28, the J gene TRBJ2-2; D not resolved. Germline assignment: CDR1 MDHEN and CDR2 SYDVKM. The CDR3 runs to 15 residues. With 7 bases removed from V and 11 bases from J, the gap between germline ends came to 23 bases. The chain's CDR3 is CASTPPQLYTSELFF. CDR3 DNA: TGTGCCAGCACCCCCCCACAGCTTTATACCTCAGAGCTGTTTTTT.

The chain recombines TRBV4-2 with TRBJ2-3, with 11 bases that match TRBD2. The germline V gene encodes CDR1 LGHNA and CDR2 YNFKEQ. V lost 5 bases, J lost 1 base, and 2 bases stayed unmatched. The CDR3 runs to 15 residues. This CDR3 reads CASSALAGGTDTQYF. The CDR3 DNA sequence: TGTGCCAGCAGCGCACTAGCGGGGGGCACAGATACGCAGTATTTT.